This passage covers 20 T cell receptor beta chains from one sample sequenced in a study of blood T cell repertoires in COVID-19. Here immunoSEQ multiplex PCR was the method, and the copy in TCRdb shows in-frame clones only, minus some. The sample has fewer than 200,000 clones, around four fifths seen once. Sequenced: peripheral blood. The source of these receptors is a man aged 40-49 years who had recovered from COVID-19.

V is TRBV11-2 and J is TRBJ2-1; D is possibly TRBD2 (6 bases). Germline CDR1 is SGHAT and CDR2 is FQNNGV. The CDR3 runs to 12 residues. V was clipped by 6 bases and J by 8 bases, with 11 bases between them. The CDR3 protein is CASRLAGDEQFF. The CDR3 nucleotides read TGTGCCAGCAGACTAGCCGGCGATGAGCAGTTCTTC.

This clone was seen only once. This sequence joins TRBV9 and TRBJ2-1; D might be TRBD1 (5 bases). In germline, CDR1 is SGDLS, CDR2 YYNGEE. The CDR3 contains 13 residues. Between the trimmed V and J ends, which lost 4 bases and 5 bases, there was a span of 10 bases. In nucleotides, the CDR3 is TGTGCCAGCAGCCCAGGGAACAACAATGAGCAGTTCTTC. Residues: CASSPGNNNEQFF.

This chain joins TRBV30 and TRBJ1-5, with 10 bases fitting TRBD1. The CDR3 has 14 residues. Germline V gene lookup returns CDR1 GTSNPN and CDR2 SVGIG (reference sequence). The V gene end was trimmed by 4 bases and the J gene end by 5 bases; junction bases not matched to a gene: 5. The CDR3 coding sequence is TGTGCCTGGATGGCCGGACAGGGGGATCAGCCCCAGCATTTT. This encodes CAWMAGQGDQPQHF.

The chain combines TRBV4-3 with TRBJ2-7, with TRBD2 matching over 7 bases. Trimming took 0 bases from V and 0 from J; bases not matched to a gene: 5. Germline CDR1 and CDR2: LGHNA and YSLEER. This CDR3 has 16 residues. The CDR3 sequence: CASSQDRPSGSYEQYF. The CDR3 nucleotides read TGCGCCAGCAGCCAAGATCGACCTAGCGGCTCCTACGAGCAGTACTTC.

This rearrangement joins TRBV7-2 to TRBJ2-1; D may be TRBD2 (7 bases). V lost 1 base and J lost 6, with 13 bases in between. Germline CDR1 and CDR2: SGHTA and FQGNSA. The length of the CDR3 is 15 residues. The CDR3 DNA reads TGTGCCAGCAGCTTAGTCGGGGGAGGGGGCAATGAGCAGTTCTTC. This encodes CASSLVGGGGNEQFF. The full variable domain, its missing parts supplied by reference TRBV7-2 and TRBJ2-1, is GAGVSQSPSNKVTEKGKDVELRCDPISGHTALYWYRQSLGQGLEFLIYFQGNSAPDKSGLPSDRFSAERTGGSVSTLTIQRTQQEDSAVYLCASSLVGGGGNEQFFGPGTRLTVL.

This clone was detected only once. V gene TRBV6-5 combines with J gene TRBJ1-2; 9 bases fit TRBD1. The ends lost 10 bases at V and 4 bases at J; junction bases unmatched: 7. CDR1 is MNHEY, CDR2 SVGAGI, per germline. The CDR3 covers 13 residues. This CDR3 is CATPRDRAYGYTF. The DNA of the CDR3 is TGTGCCACCCCCCGGGACAGGGCCTATGGCTACACCTTC.

The sample holds one count of this clone. The chain links TRBV6-6 to TRBJ2-7, with D hard to call. V lost 5 bases, J lost 2 bases, and 13 bases lay in between. The CDR3 is 14 residues long. CDR1 is MNHNY and CDR2 is SVGAGI in the germline V gene (reference sequence). CDR3 residues: CASSTPLRAYEQYF. The DNA for the CDR3 is TGTGCCAGCAGTACCCCCCTCCGCGCCTACGAGCAGTACTTC.

The chain uses TRBV12-3 or TRBV12-4 and TRBJ2-3, with TRBD2 identical over 7 bases. The CDR3 runs 13 residues. V was clipped by 3 bases and J by 6 bases; unmatched bases: 3. CDR3 sequence: CASSLTSMDTQYF. Here the CDR3 DNA reads TGTGCCAGCAGTTTGACTAGCATGGATACGCAGTATTTT.

This chain joins TRBV4-3 and TRBJ2-1, with D possibly TRBD1 on 6 matching bases. V was pared by 4 bases and J by 5 bases, with 15 bases between. In germline, CDR1 is LGHNA, CDR2 YSLEER. The CDR3 length is 15 residues. DNA for the CDR3: TGCGCCAGCAGCCGAGGGCGACAGGTCAACAATGAGCAGTTCTTC. Its translation is CASSRGRQVNNEQFF.

The V and J genes are TRBV23-1 and TRBJ1-4; the D gene is possibly TRBD1 (5 bases). TRBV23-1 is annotated as an ORF whose role is uncertain. CDR3 length equals 14 residues. V lost 0 bases to trimming and J lost 10 bases, with 12 bases between them. CDR3 protein: CASSQSIRVAKLFF. CDR3 sequence (DNA): TGCGCCAGCAGTCAATCGATCAGGGTCGCAAAACTGTTTTTT.

The genes are TRBV7-9 and TRBJ2-7, with 7 bases fitting TRBD2. Germline lookup yields CDR1 SEHNR and CDR2 FQNEAQ (reference sequence). The length of the CDR3 is 15 residues. V was clipped by 1 base and J by 0 bases; unmatched bases: 3. The CDR3 DNA reads as TGTGCCAGCAGCTTAGGTGCGGGGGACTCCTACGAGCAGTACTTC. Its protein is CASSLGAGDSYEQYF.

The CDR3 sequence is CASSPGLAGSYEQYF. CDR3 in DNA: TGTGCCAGCAGTCCCGGACTAGCGGGCTCCTACGAGCAGTACTTC. The J gene is TRBJ2-7, the V gene TRBV6-2 or TRBV6-3, with 11 bases aligning to TRBD2. Germline CDR1 and CDR2: MNHEY and SVGEGT. The CDR3 is made up of 15 amino acids. V lost 5 bases to trimming and J lost 0 bases; unmatched junction nucleotides: 3.

CDR3 DNA sequence: TGTGCCAGCCTAGTGGGACAGGGTACCTATGGCTACACCTTC. It translates to CASLVGQGTYGYTF. The rearrangement uses TRBV2 and TRBJ1-2, with 9 bases lining up with TRBD1. V shed 8 bases and J 4 bases; nucleotides not matched to a gene: 8. Germline V CDR1 and CDR2: SNHLY, FYNNEI. The CDR3 runs 14 residues.

This chain joins TRBV9 and TRBJ2-3; D perhaps matches TRBD2 (6 bases). V was shortened by 1 base and J by 2 bases, with 8 bases between the two germline ends. This CDR3 is built from 14 residues. Per germline, CDR1 SGDLS and CDR2 YYNGEE. This chain's CDR3 is CASSVLADTDTQYF. The DNA of the CDR3 is TGTGCCAGCAGCGTATTAGCGGACACAGATACGCAGTATTTT.

The chain is built from TRBV6-5 and TRBJ2-3; a weak D match, TRBD1 (5 bases). In germline, CDR1 is MNHEY, CDR2 SVGAGI. Trimming took off 5 bases at V and 1 base at J, with 7 bases between the two ends. The length of the CDR3 is 13 residues. The CDR3 reads CASSKTGTDTQYF. CDR3 bases: TGTGCCAGCAGTAAGACAGGCACAGATACGCAGTATTTT.

The V gene is TRBV19, the J gene TRBJ2-7, with TRBD2 as a possible D gene (5 bases). Germline CDR1 is LNHDA and CDR2 is SQIVND (reference sequence). With 5 bases removed from V and 5 bases from J, the gap between germline ends came to 13 bases. This CDR3 region has 13 residues. The DNA for the CDR3 is TGTGCCAGTAGTTTGACGGGGAGCCACGAGCAGTACTTC. Translating gives CASSLTGSHEQYF. The whole variable domain, filled in from reference TRBV19 and TRBJ2-7, reads DGGITQSPKYLFRKEGQNVTLSCEQNLNHDAMYWYRQDPGQGLRLIYYSQIVNDFQKGDIAEGYSVSREKKESFPLTVTSAQKNPTAFYLCASSLTGSHEQYFGPGTRLTVT.

The chain carries TRBV7-9 and TRBJ2-5, with TRBD1 as a possible D gene (5 bases). The germline V gene has CDR1 SEHNR and CDR2 FQNEAQ (reference sequence). Trimming stripped 4 bases from V and 3 bases from J, with 12 bases between. This CDR3 is built from 14 residues. The CDR3, as DNA: TGTGCCAGCAGCTCGCAGGGTGGGGAAGAGACCCAGTACTTC. As protein: CASSSQGGEETQYF.

This clone was counted once. The chain couples TRBV27 to TRBJ2-3; D is perhaps TRBD1 (6 bases). Trimming stripped 2 bases from V and 6 bases from J, with 9 bases between. The CDR3 length is 13 residues. Germline V gene lookup returns CDR1 MNHEY and CDR2 SMNVEV (reference sequence). CDR3 in amino acids: CASSLQRGDTQYF. As DNA, the CDR3 is TGTGCCAGCAGTTTACAGAGGGGGGATACGCAGTATTTT.

This chain links TRBV10-3 with TRBJ2-7; the match to TRBD1 covers 8 bases. CDR1 ENHRY and CDR2 SYGVKD come from the germline V gene. This CDR3 is 12 amino acids long. V lost 10 bases and J lost 0; bases outside the gene matches: 2. CDR3 loop: CATGQGSYEQYF. In DNA form, the CDR3 reads TGTGCCACCGGACAGGGCTCCTACGAGCAGTACTTC.

This clone was seen a few times. The V call is TRBV14, the J call TRBJ1-6; D gene uncertain. The CDR3 is made up of 15 amino acids. Germline V gene data show CDR1 as SGHDN and CDR2 as FVKESK. Trimming shortened V by 0 bases and J by 5 bases, and 8 bases separated the two germline ends. CDR3 bases: TGTGCCAGCAGCCAAGATGGCAGGAATAATTCACCCCTCCACTTT. It codes for CASSQDGRNNSPLHF.